A single sample gave rise to the 5 T cell receptor beta chains below, sequenced in a study of T cell responses to AZD1222 COVID-19 vaccine. Clones were sequenced by immunoSEQ multiplex PCR, and TCRdb holds only the in-frame ones, with some missing. The repertoire holds about 69,000 clones, approximately 87% seen once, with approximately 23% in the top ten. The sequencing used peripheral blood, collected 28 days after the second AZD1222 dose. The receptor source for this set is an adult who received the AZD1222 COVID-19 vaccine.

The genes are TRBV11-3 and TRBJ2-1; D is ambiguous. This CDR3 is built from 13 residues. Germline CDR1 and CDR2: SGHNT and YENEEA. Trimming stripped 1 base from V and 6 bases from J, with 7 bases between. The CDR3 loop is CASSLGLTNEQFF. CDR3 nucleotides: TGTGCCAGCAGCTTAGGTCTAACCAATGAGCAGTTCTTC.

The chain is built from TRBV7-6 and TRBJ2-7; D possibly matches TRBD1 or TRBD2 (5 bases each). V was cut by 1 base and J by 0 bases, with 10 bases left in between. This CDR3 is built from 15 residues. CDR1 SGHVS and CDR2 FNYEAQ come from the germline V gene. CDR3 nucleotides: TGTGCCAGCAGCTTAGAGGGACGGAGCTCCTACGAGCAGTACTTC. It yields the protein CASSLEGRSSYEQYF. Full variable domain (missing parts from reference TRBV7-6 and TRBJ2-7): GAGVSQSPRYKVTKRGQDVALRCDPISGHVSLYWYRQALGQGPEFLTYFNYEAQQDKSGLPNDRFSAERPEGSISTLTIQRTEQRDSAMYRCASSLEGRSSYEQYFGPGTRLTVT.

The chain employs TRBV5-5 and TRBJ1-6; 10 bases map to TRBD1. Germline V gene lookup returns CDR1 SGHKS and CDR2 YYEKEE (reference sequence). CDR3 length: 15 residues. Trimming at V came to 3 bases and at J to 5 bases, leaving 2 bases not matched to a gene. This CDR3 is CASSYGTGDNSPLHF. CDR3 bases: TGTGCCAGCAGCTACGGGACAGGGGATAATTCACCCCTCCACTTT.

This clone was picked up one time. The V and J genes are TRBV3-1 (or the pseudogene TRBV3-2) and TRBJ1-3; D is ambiguous. Trimming removed 2 bases at V and 2 bases at J, with 7 bases between. Germline CDR1 is LGHDT and CDR2 is YNNKEL (reference sequence). The CDR3 totals 14 residues. The CDR3 spells CASSQTRAGNTIYF. The DNA of the CDR3 is TGTGCCAGCAGCCAAACGAGGGCTGGAAACACCATATATTTT.

V and J are TRBV12-5 and TRBJ2-1, with D hard to call. V lost 3 bases and J 0 bases, leaving 6 bases between the germline ends. Germline CDR1 is LGHNT and CDR2 is FRNRAP. This CDR3 has 14 residues. The DNA of the CDR3 is TGTGCTAGTGGTTTACGCAGCTCCTACAATGAGCAGTTCTTC. Translated: CASGLRSSYNEQFF.